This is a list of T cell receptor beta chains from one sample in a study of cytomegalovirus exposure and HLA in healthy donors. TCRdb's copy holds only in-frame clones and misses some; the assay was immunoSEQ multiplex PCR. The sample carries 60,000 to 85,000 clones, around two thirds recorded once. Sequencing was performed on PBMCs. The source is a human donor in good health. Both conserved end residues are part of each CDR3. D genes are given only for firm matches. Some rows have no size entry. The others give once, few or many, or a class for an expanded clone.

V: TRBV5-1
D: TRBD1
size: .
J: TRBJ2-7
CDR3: CASSLQGLPYEQYF
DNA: TGCGCCAGCAGCTTACAGGGGCTCCCGTACGAGCAGTACTTC

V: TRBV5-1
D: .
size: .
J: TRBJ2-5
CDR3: CASSLTGTSLWETQYF
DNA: TGCGCCAGCAGCTTGACCGGGACATCCCTTTGGGAGACCCAGTACTTC

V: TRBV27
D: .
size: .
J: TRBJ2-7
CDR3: CASSLSGGEQYF
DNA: TGTGCCAGCAGTTTATCAGGAGGCGAGCAGTACTTC

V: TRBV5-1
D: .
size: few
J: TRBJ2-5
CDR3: CASSLEGGTQYF
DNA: TGCGCCAGCAGTCTCGAAGGGGGGACCCAGTACTTC

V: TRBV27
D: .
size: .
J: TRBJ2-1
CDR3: CASSLRAPGRDEQFF
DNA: TGTGCTAGCAGTTTAAGGGCCCCGGGAAGAGATGAGCAGTTCTTC

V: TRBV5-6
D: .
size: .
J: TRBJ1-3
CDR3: CASSWRQDRSGNTIYF
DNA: TGTGCCAGCAGTTGGAGACAGGATCGGTCTGGAAACACCATATATTTT

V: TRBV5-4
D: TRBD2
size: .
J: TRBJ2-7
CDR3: CASSSPGLAGGVEQYF
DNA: TGTGCCAGCAGCTCACCGGGACTAGCGGGAGGTGTCGAGCAGTACTTC

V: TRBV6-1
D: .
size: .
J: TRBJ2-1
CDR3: CASSPRQMLYNEQFF
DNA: TGTGCCAGCAGCCCTCGACAGATGCTATACAATGAGCAGTTCTTC

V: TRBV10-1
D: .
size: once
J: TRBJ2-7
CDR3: CASSERVGQGIGEQYF
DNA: TGCGCCAGCAGTGAGAGAGTTGGGCAGGGGATAGGGGAGCAGTACTTC

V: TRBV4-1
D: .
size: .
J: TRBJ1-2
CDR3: CASSQGPGGDYYGYTF
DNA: TGCGCCAGCAGCCAAGGGCCGGGAGGGGACTACTATGGCTACACCTTC

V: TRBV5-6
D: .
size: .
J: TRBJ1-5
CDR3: CASSSGQINQPQHF
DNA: TGTGCCAGCAGCTCCGGACAGATCAATCAGCCCCAGCATTTT

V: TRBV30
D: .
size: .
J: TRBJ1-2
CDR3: CAWSLSPSGASYGYTF
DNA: TGTGCCTGGAGTCTATCTCCTTCAGGGGCTTCTTATGGCTACACCTTC

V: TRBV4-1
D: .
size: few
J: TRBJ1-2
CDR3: CASTANIRVDYGYTF
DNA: TGCGCCAGCACAGCCAATATCAGGGTGGACTATGGCTACACCTTC

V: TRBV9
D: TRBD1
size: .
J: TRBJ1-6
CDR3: CASSPQGAASPLHF
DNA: TGTGCCAGCAGCCCCCAGGGGGCGGCTTCACCCCTCCACTTT

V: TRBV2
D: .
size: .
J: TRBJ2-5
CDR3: CASSGAETQYF
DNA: TGTGCCAGCAGTGGGGCAGAGACCCAGTACTTC

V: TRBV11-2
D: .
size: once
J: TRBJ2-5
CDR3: CASSLSPETQYF
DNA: TGTGCCAGCAGCTTGAGTCCGGAGACCCAGTACTTC

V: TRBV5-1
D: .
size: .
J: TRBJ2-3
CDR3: CASSYGGAGATDTQYF
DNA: TGCGCCAGCAGCTATGGGGGCGCGGGGGCCACAGATACGCAGTATTTT

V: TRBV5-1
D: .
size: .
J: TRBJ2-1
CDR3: CASSLAQIAYNEQFF
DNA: TGCGCCAGCAGCTTGGCCCAAATAGCCTACAATGAGCAGTTCTTC

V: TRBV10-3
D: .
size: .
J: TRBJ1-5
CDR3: CAISTSGGNQPQHF
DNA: TGTGCCATCAGTACGTCAGGGGGCAATCAGCCCCAGCATTTT

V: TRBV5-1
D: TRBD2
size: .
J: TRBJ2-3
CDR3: CASSLPLAGVIDTQYF
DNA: TGCGCCAGCAGCTTGCCGCTAGCGGGAGTCATAGATACGCAGTATTTT

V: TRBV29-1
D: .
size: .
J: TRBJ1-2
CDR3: CSVERRNEQYYGYTF
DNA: TGCAGCGTTGAACGGCGGAACGAGCAATACTATGGCTACACCTTC

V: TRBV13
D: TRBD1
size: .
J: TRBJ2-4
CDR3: CASSFGTGNIQYF
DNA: TGTGCCAGCAGCTTTGGGACAGGTAACATTCAGTACTTC

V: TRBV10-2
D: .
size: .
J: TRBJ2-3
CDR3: CATLSTSDTQYF
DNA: TGCGCCACCCTTTCTACGTCAGATACGCAGTATTTT

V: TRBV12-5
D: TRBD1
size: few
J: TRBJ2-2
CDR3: CASGRTGGITGELFF
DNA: TGTGCTAGTGGACGGACAGGGGGCATAACCGGGGAGCTGTTTTTT

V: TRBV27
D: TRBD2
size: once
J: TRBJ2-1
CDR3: CASSGIAGYNEQFF
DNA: TGTGCCAGCAGTGGGATAGCGGGGTACAATGAGCAGTTCTTC

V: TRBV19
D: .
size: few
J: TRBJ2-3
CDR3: CASSILVRTDTQYF
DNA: TGTGCCAGTAGTATTCTAGTGCGCACAGATACGCAGTATTTT

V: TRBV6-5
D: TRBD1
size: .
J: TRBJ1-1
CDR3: CASSTGGTGATEAFF
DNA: TGTGCCAGCAGTACGGGGGGGACAGGGGCCACTGAAGCTTTCTTT

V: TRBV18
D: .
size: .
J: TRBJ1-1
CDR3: CASSRTGLTEAFF
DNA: TGTGCCAGCTCACGAACAGGGCTCACTGAAGCTTTCTTT

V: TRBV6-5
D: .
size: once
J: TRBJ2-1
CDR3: CASSTVSNEQFF
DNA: TGTGCCAGCAGTACAGTCTCGAATGAGCAGTTCTTC

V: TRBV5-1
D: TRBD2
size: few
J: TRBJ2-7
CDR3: CASSLVAGGLQQYF
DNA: TGCGCCAGCAGCTTGGTGGCGGGAGGGTTACAGCAGTACTTC

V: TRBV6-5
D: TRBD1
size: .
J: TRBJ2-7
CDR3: CASSHGTVSYEQYF
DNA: TGTGCCAGCAGTCACGGGACAGTCTCCTACGAGCAGTACTTC

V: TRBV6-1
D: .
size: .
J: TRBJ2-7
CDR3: CASSVPRGGAFWYEQYF
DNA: TGTGCCAGCAGTGTCCCAAGAGGAGGGGCCTTTTGGTACGAGCAGTACTTC

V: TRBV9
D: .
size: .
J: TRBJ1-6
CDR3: CASSPTGGNNSPLHF
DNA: TGTGCCAGCAGCCCCACGGGGGGGAATAATTCACCCCTCCACTTT

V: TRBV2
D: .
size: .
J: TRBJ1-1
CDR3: CASSEVGLSNTEAFF
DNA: TGTGCCAGCAGTGAGGTAGGACTCTCGAACACTGAAGCTTTCTTT

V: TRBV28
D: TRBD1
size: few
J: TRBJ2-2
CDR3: CASSLGNRGLNTGELFF
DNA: TGTGCCAGCAGTTTAGGGAACAGGGGGCTGAACACCGGGGAGCTGTTTTTT

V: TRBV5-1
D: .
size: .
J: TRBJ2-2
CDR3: CASSLAQSFTGELFF
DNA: TGCGCCAGCAGCTTGGCCCAGTCCTTCACCGGGGAGCTGTTTTTT

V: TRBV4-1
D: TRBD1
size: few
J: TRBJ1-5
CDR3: CASSRQGHQPQHF
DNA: TGCGCCAGCAGCAGACAGGGACATCAGCCCCAGCATTTT

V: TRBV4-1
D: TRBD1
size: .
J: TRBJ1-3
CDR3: CASSPAGGQGVGNTIYF
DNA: TGCGCCAGCAGCCCCGCCGGCGGGCAGGGGGTTGGAAACACCATATATTTT

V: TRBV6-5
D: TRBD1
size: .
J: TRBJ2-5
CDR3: CASSYNRGQETQYF
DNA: TGTGCCAGCAGTTACAACAGGGGACAAGAGACCCAGTACTTC

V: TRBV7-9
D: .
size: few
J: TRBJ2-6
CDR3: CASSFLQGPGANVLTF
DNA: TGTGCCAGCAGCTTCCTACAGGGACCTGGGGCCAACGTCCTGACTTTC

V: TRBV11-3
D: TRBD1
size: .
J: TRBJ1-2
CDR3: CASSAGQEVYGYTF
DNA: TGTGCCAGCAGCGCCGGACAGGAGGTCTATGGCTACACCTTC

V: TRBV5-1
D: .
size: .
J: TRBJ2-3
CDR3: CASSPQAGDTQYF
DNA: TGCGCCAGCAGCCCTCAGGCCGGAGATACGCAGTATTTT

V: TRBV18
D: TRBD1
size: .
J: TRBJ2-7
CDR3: CASSLSRGNEQYF
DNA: TGTGCCAGCTCACTAAGCAGGGGGAACGAGCAGTACTTC

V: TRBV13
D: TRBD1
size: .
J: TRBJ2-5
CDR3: CASSYRGEETQYF
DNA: TGTGCCAGCAGTTACAGGGGCGAGGAGACCCAGTACTTC

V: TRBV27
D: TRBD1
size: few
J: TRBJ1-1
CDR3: CASNTQDRWNTEAFF
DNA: TGTGCCAGCAACACTCAGGACAGGTGGAACACTGAAGCTTTCTTT

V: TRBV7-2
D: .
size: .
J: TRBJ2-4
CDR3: CASSFEGAGKNIQYF
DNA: TGTGCCAGCAGCTTTGAGGGAGCAGGCAAAAACATTCAGTACTTC

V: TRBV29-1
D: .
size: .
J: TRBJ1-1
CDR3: CSVRGGLPNTEAFF
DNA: TGCAGCGTCAGGGGTGGGCTTCCGAACACTGAAGCTTTCTTT

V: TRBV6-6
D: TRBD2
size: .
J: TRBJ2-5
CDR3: CASSYFRPGGETQYF
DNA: TGTGCCAGCAGTTACTTTCGACCGGGAGGAGAGACCCAGTACTTC

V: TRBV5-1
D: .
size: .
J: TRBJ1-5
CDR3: CASSLDGGGQPQHF
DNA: TGCGCCAGCAGCCTGGACGGGGGAGGTCAGCCCCAGCATTTT

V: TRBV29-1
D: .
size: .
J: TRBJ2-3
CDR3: CSAAGTSTDTQYF
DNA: TGCAGCGCTGCCGGGACTAGCACAGATACGCAGTATTTT

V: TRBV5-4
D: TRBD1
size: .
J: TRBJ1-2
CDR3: CASSLGDRDYGYTF
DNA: TGTGCCAGCAGCTTGGGGGACAGGGACTATGGCTACACCTTC

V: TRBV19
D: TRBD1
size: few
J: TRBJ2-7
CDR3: CASSIDSGQYYEQYF
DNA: TGTGCCAGTAGTATAGACTCGGGACAGTACTACGAGCAGTACTTC

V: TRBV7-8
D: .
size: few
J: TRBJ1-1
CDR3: CASSFGTAHDTEAFF
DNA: TGTGCCAGCAGCTTTGGAACAGCCCACGACACTGAAGCTTTCTTT

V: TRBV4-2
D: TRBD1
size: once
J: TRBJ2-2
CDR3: CASSPDRASGELFF
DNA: TGTGCCAGCAGCCCGGACAGGGCATCCGGGGAGCTGTTTTTT

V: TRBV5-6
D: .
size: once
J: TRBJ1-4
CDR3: CASSLIGQEKLFF
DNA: TGTGCCAGCAGCTTGATCGGACAGGAAAAACTGTTTTTT

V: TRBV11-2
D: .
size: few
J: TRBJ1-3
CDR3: CASSLSPAGNTIYF
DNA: TGTGCCAGCAGCTTATCCCCGGCTGGAAACACCATATATTTT

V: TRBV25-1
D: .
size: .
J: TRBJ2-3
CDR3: CASSELGLSFATDTQYF
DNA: TGTGCCAGCAGTGAATTAGGACTATCGTTCGCCACAGATACGCAGTATTTT